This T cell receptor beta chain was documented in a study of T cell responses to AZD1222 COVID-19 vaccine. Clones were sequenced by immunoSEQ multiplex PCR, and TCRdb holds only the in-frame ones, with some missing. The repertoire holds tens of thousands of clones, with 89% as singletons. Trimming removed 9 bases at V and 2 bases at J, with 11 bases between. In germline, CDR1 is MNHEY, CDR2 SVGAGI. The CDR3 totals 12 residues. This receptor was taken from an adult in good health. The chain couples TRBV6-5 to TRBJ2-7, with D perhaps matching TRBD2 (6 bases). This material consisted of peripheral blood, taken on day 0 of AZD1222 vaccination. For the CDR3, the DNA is TGTGCCAGTGGGGGAGGCACCTACGAGCAGTACTTC. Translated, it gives CASGGGTYEQYF.